This is a list of T cell receptor beta chains from one sample in a study of cytomegalovirus exposure and HLA in healthy donors. Here immunoSEQ multiplex PCR was the method, and the copy in TCRdb shows in-frame clones only, minus some. This sample's clone table lists about 75,000 clones. The specimen sequenced was PBMCs. Every receptor here comes from a man aged 18 to 29 in good health and CMV-seropositive. The CDR3 runs from the conserved cysteine through the conserved F or W. The D gene is left open where the match is weak.

TGCGCCAGCAGCCAAGCCGGGACAGACAACTATGGCTACACCTTC,CASSQAGTDNYGYTF,TRBV4-1,TRBD1,TRBJ1-2
TGTGCCAGCAGTTACGGGGGGGGAGTAGATACGCAGTATTTT,CASSYGGGVDTQYF,TRBV6-5,TRBD2,TRBJ2-3
TGTGCCAGCAGCCCCGTGGGGGGAAATCTTGAAGCTTTCTTT,CASSPVGGNLEAFF,TRBV5-5,.,TRBJ1-1
TGTGCCAGCAGCTTACAAAGAACTGATGGCTACACCTTC,CASSLQRTDGYTF,TRBV11-2,.,TRBJ1-2
TGTGCCAGCAGATCTAGCGGCACAGATACGCAGTATTTT,CASRSSGTDTQYF,TRBV6-4,.,TRBJ2-3
TGTGCCAGTAGTCCCCGACAGGATGCGCAGTTCTTC,CASSPRQDAQFF,TRBV19,.,TRBJ2-1
TGTGCCAGCAGTTTGGGACATCTGGCTTTCTTT,CASSLGHLAFF,TRBV28,.,TRBJ1-1
TGTGCCACCAGCAGAGGGGCGGGAGGACTTGGGAATGAGCAGTTCTTC,CATSRGAGGLGNEQFF,TRBV15,TRBD2,TRBJ2-1
TGTGCCACTCATCCCGGGGGGACAGGGGTTTCAGATACGCAGTATTTT,CATHPGGTGVSDTQYF,TRBV19,TRBD1,TRBJ2-3
TGTGCCATCAGTGAGTTCTCGGGGGAAGGTCAGCCCCAGCATTTT,CAISEFSGEGQPQHF,TRBV10-3,.,TRBJ1-5
TGTGCCAGCAGGGGGGGGACTAGCCTAAATGAGCAGTTCTTC,CASRGGTSLNEQFF,TRBV28,TRBD2,TRBJ2-1
TGCGCCAGCAGCGCTAGCGGGGGGGCGGCAGATACGCAGTATTTT,CASSASGGAADTQYF,TRBV4-3,TRBD2,TRBJ2-3
TGTGCCAGCACCCCCAGGCCCGCTTTTAATGAAAAACTGTTTTTT,CASTPRPAFNEKLFF,TRBV28,.,TRBJ1-4
TGCAGCGCTTCATCCGAGGGTGATCAGCCCCAGCATTTT,CSASSEGDQPQHF,TRBV29-1,.,TRBJ1-5